A single sample gave rise to the 32 T cell receptor beta chains below, sequenced in a study of vaccination effects on CD4 cells after COVID-19. Ahead of sequencing, the ViraFEST assay grew antigen-specific CD4+ T cells using viral peptide pools. CD4+ T cells were isolated after about eleven days of culture. Subjects were given two BNT162b2 or mRNA-1273 vaccine doses. Antigens of these TCRs are unknown. Only in-frame clones appear in the TCRdb table, and some are missing; sequencing was by immunoSEQ multiplex PCR. This table has roughly 71,000 clones, about 81% appearing once. The material sequenced was CD4+ T cells from PBMCs cultured with HCoV-229E spike peptides, taken after COVID-19 vaccination. These receptors were obtained from a human donor who received a COVID-19 vaccine.

The chain uses TRBV7-3 and TRBJ2-3; no definite D call. Germline V gene lookup returns CDR1 SGHTA and CDR2 FQGTGA. There are 13 residues in the CDR3. V was trimmed by 4 bases and J by 0 bases, leaving 5 bases between them. CDR3 coding DNA: TGTGCCAGCAGCTCTGGGAGCACAGATACGCAGTATTTT. It is translated as CASSSGSTDTQYF.

The table lists this clone with a few counts. The V gene is TRBV4-3, the J gene TRBJ1-2; D is undetermined. Per the germline V gene, CDR1 is LGHNA and CDR2 is YSLEER. Trimming removed 0 bases from V and 3 bases from J, with 5 bases in between. The length of the CDR3 is 13 residues. Written as DNA, the CDR3 is TGCGCCAGCAGCCAAGAGGTACACTATGGCTACACCTTC. Its translation: CASSQEVHYGYTF.

V and J are TRBV19 and TRBJ1-1; 7 bases agree with TRBD1. CDR3 length: 14 amino acids. J lost 10 bases, V lost 6 bases, and 14 bases had no gene match. CDR1 and CDR2 (germline): LNHDA, SQIVND (reference sequence). CDR3: CASSIEGVGGRAFF. The CDR3 nucleotides are TGTGCCAGTAGCATCGAAGGGGTAGGGGGCCGAGCTTTCTTT.

The chain recombines TRBV7-2 with TRBJ2-1, with 7 bases fitting TRBD2. The CDR3 loop spans 15 amino acids. V was clipped by 7 bases and J by 4 bases; unmatched bases: 10. Germline V lookup: CDR1 SGHTA, CDR2 FQGNSA. The CDR3 here is CASTSTGGLYNEQFF. CDR3 nucleotide sequence: TGTGCCAGCACCTCCACGGGGGGACTATACAATGAGCAGTTCTTC. The full variable domain, rest sourced from reference TRBV7-2 and TRBJ2-1, is GAGVSQSPSNKVTEKGKDVELRCDPISGHTALYWYRQSLGQGLEFLIYFQGNSAPDKSGLPSDRFSAERTGGSVSTLTIQRTQQEDSAVYLCASTSTGGLYNEQFFGPGTRLTVL.

CDR3 in DNA: TGTGCCAGCAGTCAGAGTAACTATGGCTACACCTTC. It specifies CASSQSNYGYTF. This sequence joins TRBV6-5 and TRBJ1-2; D unclear. Germline CDR1 reads MNHEY; CDR2 reads SVGAGI. The CDR3 totals 12 residues. V lost 5 bases to trimming and J lost 1 base, with 5 bases between them.

The rearrangement joins TRBV5-1 to TRBJ1-4; no clear D gene. The germline V gene has CDR1 SGHRS and CDR2 YFSETQ. Trimming took off 0 bases at V and 5 bases at J, with 8 bases between the two ends. There are 14 residues in the CDR3. CDR3 in amino acids: CASSLAQSNEKLFF. DNA for the CDR3: TGCGCCAGCAGCTTGGCCCAGAGCAATGAAAAACTGTTTTTT.

The V and J genes are TRBV29-1 and TRBJ2-3, with 7 bases fitting TRBD2. The CDR3 is 15 amino acids. Germline V gene data show CDR1 as SQVTM and CDR2 as ANQGSEA. The V gene end was trimmed by 4 bases and the J gene end by 3 bases; junction bases not matched to a gene: 10. CDR3 sequence reads: CSVVSPRGITDTQYF. CDR3 DNA: TGCAGCGTTGTGTCTCCGCGGGGGATTACAGATACGCAGTATTTT.

The CDR3 region has the DNA TGTGCTAGTGGTTTGGGGTCGGGGGCGCCCTCTGGGGCCAACGTCCTGACTTTC. Translating it yields CASGLGSGAPSGANVLTF. V usage is TRBV12-5 and J usage is TRBJ2-6; D is possibly TRBD1 or TRBD2 (6 bases each). The V gene's germline CDR1 is LGHNT and CDR2 FRNRAP. Between the trimmed V and J ends, which lost 1 base and 0 bases, there was a span of 13 bases. The CDR3 length is 18 residues.

The chain recombines TRBV18 with TRBJ2-7; 8 nucleotides align to TRBD1. V shed 3 bases, J shed 7 bases, and the junction held 8 bases outside the gene matches. Germline CDR1 is KGHSH and CDR2 is LQKENI. The CDR3 runs 14 residues. This chain's CDR3 is CASSPGRTGREQYV. CDR3 nucleotide sequence: TGTGCCAGCTCACCCGGTCGGACAGGGAGAGAGCAGTACGTC.

CDR3 protein: CATSHHTGYTGELFF. In DNA, the CDR3 is TGTGCCACCAGCCACCACACAGGGTACACCGGGGAGCTGTTTTTT. The chain combines TRBV24-1 with TRBJ2-2; weak D call: TRBD1 (6 bases). This CDR3 comprises 15 residues. V dropped 7 bases and J dropped 3 bases, with 14 bases sitting between them. From germline, CDR1 is KGHDR and CDR2 SFDVKD.

J is TRBJ1-3 and V is TRBV4-3; weak D call: TRBD1 (6 bases). Trimming left V 4 bases short and J 4 bases short, with 14 bases between. The V gene's germline CDR1 is LGHNA and CDR2 YSLEER. The CDR3 is made up of 15 amino acids. The CDR3 region has the DNA TGCGCCAGCAGCCCCGGGGGGGCGCGGGGAAACACCATATATTTT. Protein: CASSPGGARGNTIYF.

The chain has TRBV7-8 and TRBJ1-5, with 8 bases aligning to TRBD1. CDR1 is SGHVS, CDR2 FQNEAQ, per germline. The CDR3 covers 13 residues. V was pared by 5 bases and J by 10 bases, with 7 bases of the junction left unmatched. This CDR3 is CASSPDRDGPQHF. The CDR3 DNA follows: TGTGCCAGCAGCCCGGACAGGGATGGACCCCAGCATTTT.

The CDR3 sequence: CASSQVMSGRDYGYTF. As DNA, the CDR3 is TGTGCCAGCAGCCAAGTAATGTCCGGGAGGGACTATGGCTACACCTTC. J is TRBJ1-2 and V is TRBV14, with unresolved D. CDR1 is SGHDN, CDR2 FVKESK, per germline. CDR3 length equals 16 residues. The V end lost 1 base, the J end lost 3 bases, and 15 bases lay between the germline ends.

The chain employs TRBV5-1 and TRBJ2-1; D may be TRBD1 or TRBD2 (5 bases each). The CDR3 is made up of 14 amino acids. Germline assignment: CDR1 SGHRS and CDR2 YFSETQ. V lost 6 bases and J lost 5, with 15 bases in between. CDR3 sequence reads: CASNSGRDHNEQFF. The CDR3 DNA follows: TGCGCCAGCAACTCTGGCAGGGACCACAATGAGCAGTTCTTC.

V gene TRBV30 combines with J gene TRBJ1-4; D gene unclear. CDR3 size: 13 residues. Trimming took off 0 bases at V and 6 bases at J, with 8 bases between the two ends. Per germline, CDR1 GTSNPN and CDR2 SVGIG (reference sequence). This CDR3 reads CAWSVPIYEKLFF. CDR3 DNA: TGTGCCTGGAGTGTACCGATCTATGAAAAACTGTTTTTT.

This sequence joins TRBV6-5 and TRBJ2-1; 9 positions agree with TRBD2. CDR1 and CDR2 (germline): MNHEY, SVGAGI. J lost 7 bases, V lost 5 bases, and 9 bases had no gene match. CDR3 size: 15 residues. CDR3 DNA: TGTGCCAGCAGTCGGGCGGGGGGGCAGGGAAATGAGCAGTTCTTC. Translation: CASSRAGGQGNEQFF.

The chain recombines TRBV10-3 with TRBJ2-3, with 8 bases that match TRBD1. Germline assignment: CDR1 ENHRY and CDR2 SYGVKD. This CDR3 is built from 14 residues. Trimming took 6 bases from V and 2 from J; bases not matched to a gene: 4. The CDR3 DNA follows: TGTGCCATCAGGGGGACAGGAAACACAGATACGCAGTATTTT. This codes for CAIRGTGNTDTQYF.

The rearrangement links TRBV7-9 to TRBJ1-5; D gene ambiguous. CDR1 is SEHNR, CDR2 FQNEAQ, per germline (reference sequence). CDR3 length equals 13 residues. Trimming cost V 2 bases and J 5 bases, with 7 bases left between them. The CDR3 coding sequence is TGTGCCAGCAGCTTATCCGGAGATCAGCCCCAGCATTTT. It is translated as CASSLSGDQPQHF.

This chain uses TRBV2 with TRBJ1-2; D gene ambiguous. This CDR3 region has 13 residues. Germline loops: CDR1 SNHLY, CDR2 FYNNEI. V was shortened by 5 bases and J by 6 bases, with 13 bases between the two germline ends. The CDR3 loop is CASSPGPQDGYTF. The CDR3 bases are TGTGCCAGCAGTCCCGGGCCCCAGGATGGCTACACCTTC.

The rearrangement joins TRBV19 to TRBJ1-4; TRBD1 matches 11 bases. Trimming removed 1 base from V and 10 bases from J; junction bases left unmatched: 5. Germline V CDR1 and CDR2: LNHDA, SQIVND (reference sequence). The CDR3 extends over 15 amino acids. CDR3 in DNA: TGTGCCAGTAGTATAGCTGGGACAGGGGGACCAAAACTGTTTTTT. Protein: CASSIAGTGGPKLFF.

For this clone: One end of the junction is discordant with germline, which a read error may explain. The chain joins TRBV14 to TRBJ1-1; D unresolved. CDR3 size: 14 residues. CDR1 and CDR2 (germline): SGHDN, FVKESK. The CDR3 region has the DNA TGTGCCAGCAGGCAAGAACGGGGTTTGGGTGAAGCTTTCTTT. Its protein product is CASRQERGLGEAFF.

This chain uses TRBV19 with TRBJ2-1, with 12 bases matching TRBD2. In germline, CDR1 is LNHDA, CDR2 SQIVND (reference sequence). CDR3 length: 16 amino acids. J gave up 1 base and V 4 bases, and 2 bases lay outside the gene matches. CDR3 sequence (DNA): TGTGCCAGTAGTAGACTAGCGGGGGAGTCCTACAATGAGCAGTTCTTC. It specifies CASSRLAGESYNEQFF.

The CDR3 spells CASSLEVEQPQHF. As DNA, the CDR3 is TGTGCCAGCAGTTTAGAGGTCGAACAGCCCCAGCATTTT. The V gene is TRBV12-3 or TRBV12-4, the J gene TRBJ1-5; D not resolved. V gave up 1 base and J gave up 7 bases, with 8 bases separating them. CDR3 length equals 13 residues.

The sample holds one count of this clone. The chain employs TRBV24-1 and TRBJ1-5; TRBD1 aligns across 7 bases. Germline loops: CDR1 KGHDR, CDR2 SFDVKD. This CDR3 comprises 18 residues. The V segment lost 2 bases and the J segment 1 base; nucleotides outside the gene matches: 10. For the CDR3, the DNA is TGTGCCACCAGTGATTCTAGTGTCAGGGGGACGAGCAATCAGCCCCAGCATTTT. Translated: CATSDSSVRGTSNQPQHF.

V usage is TRBV7-3 and J usage is TRBJ2-3; 7 bases fit TRBD2. CDR3 size: 14 residues. V gave up 0 bases and J gave up 9 bases; unmatched junction bases: 6. Per the germline V gene, CDR1 is SGHTA and CDR2 is FQGTGA. CDR3 region: CASSLTNGLVTQYF. As DNA, the CDR3 is TGTGCCAGCAGCTTAACCAATGGACTAGTGACGCAGTATTTT.

This clone has a handful of counts. V is TRBV7-9 and J is TRBJ1-2, with 10 bases fitting TRBD1. The CDR3 totals 16 residues. Germline CDR1 SEHNR, CDR2 FQNEAQ (reference sequence). V was pared by 5 bases and J by 5 bases, with 11 bases of the junction left unmatched. CDR3 region: CASSRGGGQGGYGYTF. CDR3 coding DNA: TGTGCCAGCAGCCGAGGGGGCGGACAGGGGGGTTATGGCTACACCTTC.

V gene TRBV18 combines with J gene TRBJ2-3; no clear D gene. CDR3 size: 14 residues. Trimming pared 6 bases from V and 0 bases from J, leaving 10 bases between. The V gene's germline CDR1 is KGHSH and CDR2 LQKENI. The CDR3 protein is CASSYTSSTDTQYF. In DNA, the CDR3 is TGTGCCAGCTCGTACACCTCTAGCACAGATACGCAGTATTTT.

The CDR3 loop is CAWSITANNEQFF. DNA of the CDR3: TGTGCCTGGAGTATCACAGCCAACAATGAGCAGTTCTTC. The chain is built from TRBV30 and TRBJ2-1; D is unresolved. The V gene's germline CDR1 is GTSNPN and CDR2 SVGIG (reference sequence). With 2 bases removed from V and 5 bases from J, the gap between germline ends came to 10 bases. The CDR3 is 13 residues long.

V gene TRBV5-6 combines with J gene TRBJ1-2; weak D call: TRBD1 (6 bases). This CDR3 contains 17 residues. CDR1 is SGHDT and CDR2 is YYEEEE in the germline V gene. V lost 1 base to trimming and J lost 6 bases, with 22 bases between them. The CDR3 protein is CASSLLGGAKVLHGYTF. DNA of the CDR3: TGTGCCAGCAGCTTGCTGGGGGGCGCGAAGGTGCTTCATGGCTACACCTTC.

CDR3 region: CASSSLRTGAFYEQYV. In nucleotides, the CDR3 is TGTGCCAGCAGTTCCCTCCGCACGGGGGCCTTCTACGAGCAGTACGTC. This chain links TRBV28 with TRBJ2-7; D could derive from TRBD1 or TRBD2 (6 bases each). The CDR3 runs 16 residues. The V gene lost 4 bases and the J gene lost 3 bases, with 19 bases spanning the gap. Per the germline V gene, CDR1 is MDHEN and CDR2 is SYDVKM.

The V and J genes are TRBV6-5 and TRBJ1-1, with 7 bases fitting TRBD1. Germline CDR1 is MNHEY and CDR2 is SVGAGI. This CDR3 has 13 residues. Germline trimming cut 6 bases from V and 6 bases from J; bases unmatched to any gene: 7. CDR3 sequence: CASSTTGRAEAFF. Written as DNA, the CDR3 is TGTGCCAGCAGCACGACAGGGAGGGCTGAAGCTTTCTTT.

The chain couples TRBV19 to TRBJ2-7; D is possibly TRBD2 (5 bases). CDR3 size: 14 residues. V was shortened by 5 bases and J by 1 base, with 12 bases between the two germline ends. CDR1 LNHDA and CDR2 SQIVND come from the germline V gene (reference sequence). CDR3 in DNA: TGTGCCAGTAGTGCAGGACTCGGTTCCTACGAGCAGTACGTC. As protein: CASSAGLGSYEQYV.